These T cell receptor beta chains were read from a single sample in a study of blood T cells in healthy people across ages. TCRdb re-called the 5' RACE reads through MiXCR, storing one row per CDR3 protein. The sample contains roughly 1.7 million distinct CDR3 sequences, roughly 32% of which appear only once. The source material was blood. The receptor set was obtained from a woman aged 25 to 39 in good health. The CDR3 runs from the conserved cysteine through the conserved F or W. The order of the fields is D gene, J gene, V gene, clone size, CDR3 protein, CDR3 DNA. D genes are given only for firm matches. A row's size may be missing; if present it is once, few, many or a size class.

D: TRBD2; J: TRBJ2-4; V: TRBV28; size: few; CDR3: CASSLSGLANIQYF; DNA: TGTGCCAGCAGTCTTTCGGGACTAGCCAACATTCAGTACTTC
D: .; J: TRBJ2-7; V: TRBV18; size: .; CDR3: CASSRGSSDVVEQYF; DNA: TGTGCCAGCTCCCGTGGGTCATCTGACGTCGTGGAGCAGTACTTC
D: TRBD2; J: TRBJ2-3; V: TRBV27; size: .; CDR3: CASSRPLAGVADTQYF; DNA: TGTGCCAGCAGCCGACCCCTAGCGGGAGTCGCAGATACGCAGTATTTT
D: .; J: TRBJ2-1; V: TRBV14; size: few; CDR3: CASSELSSYNEQFF; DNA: TGTGCCAGCAGCGAACTCAGCTCCTACAATGAGCAGTTCTTC
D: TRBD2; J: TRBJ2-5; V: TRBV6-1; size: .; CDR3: CASTPRLAEFQETQYF; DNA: TGTGCCAGCACCCCTCGACTAGCGGAGTTCCAAGAGACCCAGTACTTC
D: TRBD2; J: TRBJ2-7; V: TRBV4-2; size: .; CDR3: CASSHPTSGGPYEQYF; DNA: TGTGCCAGCAGCCATCCGACTAGCGGGGGACCCTACGAGCAGTACTTC
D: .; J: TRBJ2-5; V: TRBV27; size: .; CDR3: CASREIGLSQETQYF; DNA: TGTGCCAGCAGGGAGATCGGGCTTTCCCAGGAGACCCAGTACTTC
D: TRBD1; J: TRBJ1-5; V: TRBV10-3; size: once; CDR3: CAISPDRGKDQPQHF; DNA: TGTGCCATCAGTCCAGACAGGGGGAAGGATCAGCCCCAGCATTTT
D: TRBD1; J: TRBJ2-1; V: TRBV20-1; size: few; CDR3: CSATKTGGRVEQFF; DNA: TGCAGTGCTACTAAAACAGGGGGCAGGGTTGAGCAGTTCTTC
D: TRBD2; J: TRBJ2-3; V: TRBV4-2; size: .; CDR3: CASSQEGLAGSGQYF; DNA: TGTGCCAGCAGCCAAGAGGGACTAGCGGGGTCGGGGCAGTATTTT
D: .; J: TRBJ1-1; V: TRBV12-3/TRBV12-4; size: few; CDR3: CASSLRAGAPNTEAFF; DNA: TGTGCCAGCAGTTTAAGGGCAGGGGCGCCGAACACTGAAGCTTTCTTT
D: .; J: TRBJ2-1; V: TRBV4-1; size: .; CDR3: CASSPVKGGIEAYNEQFF; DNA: TGCGCCAGCAGCCCCGTTAAGGGGGGAATTGAGGCTTACAATGAGCAGTTCTTC
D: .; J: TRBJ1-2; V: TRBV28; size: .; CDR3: CASSPLAGEGFYGYTF; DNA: TGTGCCAGCAGTCCCTTAGCGGGAGAGGGGTTCTATGGCTACACCTTC
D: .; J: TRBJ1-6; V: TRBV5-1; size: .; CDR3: CASSLDLSSNSPLHF; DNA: TGCGCCAGCAGCTTGGACCTCAGCAGTAATTCACCCCTCCACTTT
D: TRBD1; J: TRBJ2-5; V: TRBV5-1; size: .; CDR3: CASSLVGGQDRWQYF; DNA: TGCGCCAGCAGCTTGGTGGGCGGACAGGACCGTTGGCAGTACTTC
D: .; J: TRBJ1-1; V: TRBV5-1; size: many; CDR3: CASSLEVVGTEAFF; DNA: TGCGCCAGCAGCTTGGAAGTCGTGGGAACTGAAGCTTTCTTT
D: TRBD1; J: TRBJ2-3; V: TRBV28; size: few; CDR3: CASSFGQGSTDTQYF; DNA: TGTGCCAGCAGTTTTGGACAGGGAAGCACAGATACGCAGTATTTT
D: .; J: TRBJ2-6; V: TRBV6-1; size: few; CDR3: CASRLANVLTF; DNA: TGTGCCAGCAGATTGGCCAACGTCCTGACTTTC
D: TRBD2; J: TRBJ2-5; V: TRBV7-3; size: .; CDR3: CASGSRTSGSETQYF; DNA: TGTGCCAGCGGCTCCAGGACTAGCGGGAGTGAGACCCAGTACTTC
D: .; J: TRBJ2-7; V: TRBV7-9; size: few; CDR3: CASSVGALSYEQYF; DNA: TGTGCCAGCAGCGTGGGGGCCCTTTCCTACGAGCAGTACTTC
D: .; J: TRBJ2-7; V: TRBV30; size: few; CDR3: CACNEDSYELYF; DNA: TGTGCCTGCAACGAGGACAGCTATGAGCTGTACTTC
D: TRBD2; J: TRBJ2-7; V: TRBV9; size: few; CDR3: CASSGRDYNYEQYF; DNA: TGTGCCAGCAGTGGCCGGGACTATAACTACGAGCAGTACTTC
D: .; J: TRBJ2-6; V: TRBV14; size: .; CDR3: CASSPPRNAGANVLTF; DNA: TGTGCCAGCAGCCCCCCTAGAAACGCCGGGGCCAACGTCCTGACTTTC
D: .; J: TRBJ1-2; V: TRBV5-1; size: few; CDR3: CASSLESFGGYTF; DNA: TGCGCCAGCAGCTTGGAATCATTCGGGGGCTACACCTTC
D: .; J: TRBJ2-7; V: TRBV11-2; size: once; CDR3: CASSYVLDYEQYF; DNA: TGTGCCAGCAGCTACGTACTAGACTACGAGCAGTACTTC
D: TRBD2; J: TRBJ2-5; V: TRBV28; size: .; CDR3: CASSSPGTSGRAYETQYF; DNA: TGTGCCAGCAGTTCTCCCGGGACTAGCGGGAGGGCCTATGAGACCCAGTACTTC
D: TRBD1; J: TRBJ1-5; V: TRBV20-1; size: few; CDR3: CSALDREYNQPQHF; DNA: TGCAGTGCGCTCGACAGGGAATACAATCAGCCCCAGCATTTT
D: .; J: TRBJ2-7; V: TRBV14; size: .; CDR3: CASSPGPVPLWEQYF; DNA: TGTGCCAGCAGCCCAGGACCCGTACCGCTGTGGGAGCAGTACTTC
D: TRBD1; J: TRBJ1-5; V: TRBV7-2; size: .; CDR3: CASSRDSIPNQPQHF; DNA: TGTGCCAGCAGCCGGGACAGCATTCCCAATCAGCCCCAGCATTTT
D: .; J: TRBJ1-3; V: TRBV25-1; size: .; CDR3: CASSESFQPYSGNTIYF; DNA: TGTGCCAGCAGTGAATCGTTCCAGCCTTACTCTGGAAACACCATATATTTT
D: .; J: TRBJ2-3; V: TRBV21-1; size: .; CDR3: CTSSGLFGVTDTQYF; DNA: TGTACCAGCAGCGGACTCTTTGGGGTTACAGATACGCAGTATTTT
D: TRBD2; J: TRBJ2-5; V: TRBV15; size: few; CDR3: CATSVAGGGETQYF; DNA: TGTGCCACCAGCGTCGCGGGAGGAGGGGAGACCCAGTACTTC
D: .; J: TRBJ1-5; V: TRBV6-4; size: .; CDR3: CASSDGVYSNQPQHF; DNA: TGTGCCAGCAGTGACGGGGTGTATAGCAATCAGCCCCAGCATTTT
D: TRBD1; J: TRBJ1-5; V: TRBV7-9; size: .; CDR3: CASSDGQAEGQPQHF; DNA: TGTGCCAGCAGCGACGGACAGGCTGAGGGGCAGCCCCAGCATTTT